These T cell receptor beta chains were read from a single sample in a study of blood T cell repertoires in COVID-19. The repertoire was sequenced with immunoSEQ multiplex PCR; TCRdb's copy has only in-frame clones and lacks some. Of about 37,000 clones listed, over 80% were seen once; the top ten hold around 7%. The source material was peripheral blood. The receptors stem from a human donor in a cohort sampled during active COVID-19. Each CDR3 is given without its conserved first and last residue. Size is stated for part of the rows, as once, few or many counts, or as a class when the clone is expanded.

V gene	clone size	CDR3 protein
TRBV6-6	.	ASSPTGGWETQY
TRBV7-2	.	ASSPISGRARETQY
TRBV18	.	ASSPPGGVEQY
TRBV9	.	ASSAPGLAGNEQF
TRBV14	few	ASSQAQSTNSPLH
TRBV9	.	ASSTRTGAGEQF
TRBV30	.	AWAGVSGRAGTDTQY
TRBV9	.	ASSAQGLPIEQF
TRBV3-1/TRBV3-2	.	ASSQDLRKTQY
TRBV5-1	.	ASSPFPGTGGGEQY
TRBV28	.	ASSSGGDYGYT
TRBV30	.	AWSVGETHGYT
TRBV5-1	.	ASSLTDPDRGDGYT
TRBV5-6	.	ASSLDRFGYT
TRBV18	.	ASSPRNRVPNTEAF
TRBV6-2/TRBV6-3	few	ASSPNPGVNTGELF
TRBV20-1	.	SAPNTDTQY
TRBV30	.	AWSVRRGYEQY
TRBV7-2	.	ASSLSSYEQY
TRBV6-1	.	ASSERGRGWISNQPQH
TRBV4-3	.	ASSPRTRQETQY
TRBV5-1	.	ASSPVGRINTGELF
TRBV4-1	.	ASSPPRDRGTNEKLF
TRBV18	.	ASSPWLAGGQETQY
TRBV9	.	ASSVEASGSTGELF
TRBV2	.	ASSERAGGRTDTQY
TRBV7-2	.	ASSLAGLAGGLNEQF
TRBV7-8	.	ASRPTGGGGTDTQY
TRBV4-1	.	ASSQVPGGGDTQY
TRBV6-5	.	ASFDSDNYGYT
TRBV19	.	ASSIRDLGSYEQY
TRBV6-2/TRBV6-3	few	ASSLSRTLNNEQF
TRBV4-1	.	ASSQARGGYNEQF
TRBV25-1	.	ASSEKDRAPQY
TRBV4-2	.	ASSQDLAGDNSPLH
TRBV14	.	ASSFNSAGLQQY
TRBV7-6	.	ASSLGPPGQLETQY
TRBV14	.	ASSPTGLYGYT
TRBV2	few	ASSAGEGTEAF
TRBV19	.	ASSIKTSGELF
TRBV5-1	.	ASCLSGGPVDTQY